The 28 T cell receptor beta chains in this list originate from one sample, sequenced in a study of T cells in Graves' hyperthyroidism and ophthalmopathy. RNA transcripts yielded amplified TCR beta CDR3 regions. The HTBI primer set served for first-round RT-PCR of the TCR CDR3. Via MiXCR, TCRdb re-called the multiplex PCR reads, giving one row per CDR3 protein. The sample carries 390,000 or so distinct CDR3 sequences, roughly 14% recorded once. What was sequenced was blood. All receptors come from a young man with Graves' ophthalmopathy.

This clonotype showed up many times. The CDR3 protein is CASSSETDTQYF. DNA of the CDR3: TGTGCCAGCAGCTCCGAAACAGATACGCAGTATTTT. The chain recombines TRBV7-3 with TRBJ2-3; D gene unclear. Germline values: CDR1 SGHTA, CDR2 FQGTGA. CDR3 length equals 12 residues. V lost 4 bases and J 3 bases, leaving 5 bases between the germline ends.

This clonotype was seen ten or more times. The chain is built from TRBV7-3 and TRBJ2-1; 7 positions agree with TRBD1. The CDR3 is made up of 15 amino acids. CDR1 SGHTA and CDR2 FQGTGA come from the germline V gene. V gave up 5 bases and J gave up 4 bases; unmatched junction bases: 8. CDR3 bases: TGTGCCAGCAGCACTACAGGGGACGGGTACAATGAGCAGTTCTTC. This gives the protein CASSTTGDGYNEQFF. The variable domain in full, completed from reference TRBV7-3 and TRBJ2-1, reads GAGVSQTPSNKVTEKGKYVELRCDPISGHTALYWYRQSLGQGPEFLIYFQGTGAADDSGLPNDRFFAVRPEGSVSTLKIQRTERGDSAVYLCASSTTGDGYNEQFFGPGTRLTVL.

The rearrangement uses TRBV9 and TRBJ2-5, with 9 bases identical to TRBD2. The CDR3 covers 16 residues. Germline V gene data show CDR1 as SGDLS and CDR2 as YYNGEE. With 3 bases clipped from V and 3 bases from J, the junction kept 9 bases outside the gene matches. CDR3 nucleotides: TGTGCCAGCAGCGCCGGACTAGCGAATCCCAAAGAGACCCAGTACTTC. Translation gives CASSAGLANPKETQYF.

The sample holds many counts of this clonotype. The genes are TRBV5-1 and TRBJ2-1; TRBD2 agrees at 15 bases. The germline CDR1 and CDR2 sequences are SGHRS and YFSETQ. J gave up 15 bases and V 3 bases, and 7 bases lay outside the gene matches. CDR3 length equals 14 residues. DNA for the CDR3: TGCGCCAGCAGCTCCGGGACTAGCGGGAGGAGTAGGTTCTTC. Translating it yields CASSSGTSGRSRFF. Drawing the rest from reference TRBV5-1 and TRBJ2-1, the complete variable domain is KAGVTQTPRYLIKTRGQQVTLSCSPISGHRSVSWYQQTPGQGLQFLFEYFSETQRNKGNFPGRFSGRQFSNSRSEMNVSTLELGDSALYLCASSSGTSGRSRFFGPGTRLTVL.

This clonotype was detected only a few times. This chain joins TRBV7-9 and TRBJ1-3; 8 nucleotides align to TRBD1. The CDR3 is 19 amino acids. V lost 5 bases to trimming and J lost 2 bases; unmatched junction nucleotides: 17. Germline V gene data show CDR1 as SEHNR and CDR2 as FQNEAQ (reference sequence). The CDR3 is CASSPRETGAFSPGNTIYF. CDR3 bases: TGTGCCAGCAGCCCCCGCGAGACAGGGGCTTTTTCACCTGGAAACACCATATATTTT. Full variable domain (remainder filled in from reference TRBV7-9 and TRBJ1-3): DTGVSQNPRHKITKRGQNVTFRCDPISEHNRLYWYRQTLGQGPEFLTYFQNEAQLEKSRLLSDRFSAERPKGSFSTLEIQRTEQGDSAMYLCASSPRETGAFSPGNTIYFGEGSWLTVV.

This clonotype was seen a few times. This chain links TRBV5-6 with TRBJ2-5; possible D gene TRBD2, 6 bases. Germline V CDR1 and CDR2: SGHDT, YYEEEE. Trimming took 4 bases from V and 6 from J, leaving 16 bases between them. The CDR3 spans 14 residues. CDR3 sequence reads: CASSPRTTRQTQYF. The CDR3 DNA follows: TGTGCCAGCAGCCCCCGGACTACCCGTCAGACCCAGTACTTC.

Note on this clonotype: With a much larger clone just one base away, this may be a read error. This rearrangement joins TRBV29-1 to TRBJ2-2; 8 bases agree with TRBD1. The J call is uncertain, as TRBJ1-1 better fits the DNA end. CDR3 length: 13 amino acids. Looked up from germline, CDR1 is SQVTM and CDR2 is ANQGSEA. CDR3 protein: CSACDRGRTGAFF. The CDR3 nucleotides read TGCAGCGCCTGTGACAGGGGAAGGACTGGAGCTTTCTTT.

This clonotype was counted ten times or more. The CDR3 loop is CASSSGGSPLNEQFF. The CDR3 DNA reads TGTGCCAGCAGCTCGGGGGGGAGTCCCCTCAATGAGCAGTTCTTC. The V gene is TRBV7-6, the J gene TRBJ2-1; the match to TRBD2 covers 8 bases. This CDR3 is 15 amino acids long. After removal of 4 bases from V and 6 bases from J, the junction contained 8 bases not matched to a gene. In germline, CDR1 is SGHVS, CDR2 FNYEAQ.

This clonotype was found many times. Here the CDR3 DNA reads TGTGCCACCACCAGGTCAAACACAGATACGCAGTATTTT. Translating it yields CATTRSNTDTQYF. This sequence joins TRBV24-1 and TRBJ2-3; no clear D. Trimming removed 8 bases at V and 2 bases at J, with 10 bases between. The CDR3 is 13 amino acids. Per germline, CDR1 KGHDR and CDR2 SFDVKD.

This clonotype was found many times. The V and J genes are TRBV15 and TRBJ2-7, with unresolved D. Germline V gene lookup returns CDR1 LNHNV and CDR2 YYDKDF (reference sequence). The germline V and J ends were trimmed by 4 bases and 3 bases, with 16 bases remaining between them. CDR3 length: 15 amino acids. This CDR3 reads CATSTRTQTNYEQYF. CDR3 nucleotide sequence: TGTGCCACCAGCACTCGAACGCAGACCAACTACGAGCAGTACTTC.

This clonotype was counted many times. The chain couples TRBV28 to TRBJ2-2, with 7 bases lining up with TRBD1. The V gene end was trimmed by 6 bases and the J gene end by 2 bases; junction bases not matched to a gene: 12. Looked up from germline, CDR1 is MDHEN and CDR2 is SYDVKM. This CDR3 region has 17 residues. The CDR3 sequence is CASSYPTGKFNTGELFF. For the CDR3, the DNA is TGTGCCAGCAGCTACCCGACAGGGAAATTTAACACCGGGGAGCTGTTTTTT. Together with reference TRBV28 and TRBJ2-2, the CDR3 gives the full variable domain: DVKVTQSSRYLVKRTGEKVFLECVQDMDHENMFWYRQDPGLGLRLIYFSYDVKMKEKGDIPEGYSVSREKKERFSLILESASTNQTSMYLCASSYPTGKFNTGELFFGEGSRLTVL.

This clonotype was observed many times. The chain employs TRBV7-6 and TRBJ1-5, with 7 positions matching TRBD1. This CDR3 spans 15 amino acids. From germline, CDR1 is SGHVS and CDR2 FNYEAQ. The V segment lost 5 bases and the J segment 0 bases; nucleotides outside the gene matches: 4. CDR3 protein: CASSETGDSNQPQHF. DNA for the CDR3: TGTGCCAGCAGCGAAACAGGGGATAGCAATCAGCCCCAGCATTTT.

In this sample, this clonotype turned up a few times. This chain joins TRBV30 and TRBJ2-2; unclear D gene. This CDR3 is built from 14 residues. Deletions cut 5 bases from V and 1 base from J, with 11 bases between. CDR1 GTSNPN and CDR2 SVGIG come from the germline V gene (reference sequence). CDR3: CAWGKTLNTGELFF. CDR3 in DNA: TGTGCCTGGGGTAAGACCCTGAACACCGGGGAGCTGTTTTTT.

The gene calls are TRBV12-3 or TRBV12-4 and TRBJ2-7; perhaps TRBD2 as D (6 bases). The length of the CDR3 is 14 residues. V was cut by 3 bases and J by 5 bases, with 14 bases left in between. The CDR3 DNA is TGTGCCAGCAGTTTTGGAGGGGTCCGGGACGAGCAGTACTTC. It yields the protein CASSFGGVRDEQYF.

This chain uses TRBV10-3 with TRBJ1-2; D gene ambiguous. Trimming removed 8 bases at V and 6 bases at J, with 13 bases between. Per germline, CDR1 ENHRY and CDR2 SYGVKD. This CDR3 spans 12 amino acids. CDR3 nucleotide sequence: TGTGCCATCGGTGTTTCGGGGAATGGCTACACCTTC. It is translated as CAIGVSGNGYTF.

The chain's CDR3 is CSVEDLGQGVLYGYTF. CDR3 coding DNA: TGCAGCGTTGAAGATTTGGGACAGGGGGTTCTCTATGGCTACACCTTC. The chain recombines TRBV29-1 with TRBJ1-2, with 11 bases that match TRBD1. The CDR3 contains 16 residues. Per the germline V gene, CDR1 is SQVTM and CDR2 is ANQGSEA. Trimming took 0 bases from V and 4 from J; bases not matched to a gene: 7.

At least ten counts were recorded for this clonotype. This chain uses TRBV27 with TRBJ2-5, with TRBD2 matching over 16 bases. Germline V CDR1 and CDR2: MNHEY, SMNVEV (reference sequence). This CDR3 is built from 20 residues. The V and J ends lost 2 bases and 0 bases, in that order; junction bases with no gene match: 9. CDR3: CASSLRQGLAGGLDQETQYF. DNA for the CDR3: TGTGCCAGCAGTTTAAGACAGGGACTAGCGGGAGGGCTAGACCAAGAGACCCAGTACTTC.

The sample holds a few counts of this clonotype. The chain uses TRBV4-1 and TRBJ1-6; TRBD1 matches 9 bases. V shed 3 bases and J 8 bases; nucleotides not matched to a gene: 2. Per germline, CDR1 MGHRA and CDR2 YSYEKL. This CDR3 has 14 amino acids. The CDR3 reads CASSHRQGDSPLHF. CDR3 DNA sequence: TGCGCCAGCAGCCATCGACAGGGGGATTCACCCCTCCACTTT.

The table lists this clonotype with many counts. The genes are TRBV9 and TRBJ2-7, with D perhaps given as TRBD1 or TRBD2 (6 bases each). CDR1 and CDR2 (germline): SGDLS, YYNGEE. The CDR3 consists of 14 residues. V was pared by 1 base and J by 7 bases, with 15 bases between. This CDR3 is CASSVSGAPREQYF. In DNA form, the CDR3 reads TGTGCCAGCAGCGTATCGGGGGCCCCTCGGGAGCAGTACTTC.

This clonotype was detected many times. This rearrangement joins TRBV12-3 or TRBV12-4 to TRBJ1-2, with D unresolved. V lost 4 bases, J lost 8 bases, and 5 bases lay in between. This CDR3 has 10 residues. This CDR3 is CASSYRGYTF. The CDR3 DNA reads TGTGCCAGCAGTTATCGCGGCTACACCTTC.

V is TRBV15 and J is TRBJ1-6; 7 nucleotides agree with TRBD1. CDR3 size: 18 residues. V gave up 0 bases and J gave up 0 bases; unmatched junction bases: 5. Germline V gene lookup returns CDR1 LNHNV and CDR2 YYDKDF (reference sequence). The CDR3 region is CATSRERQGSSYNSPLHF. In DNA, the CDR3 is TGTGCCACCAGCAGAGAAAGACAGGGAAGCTCCTATAATTCACCCCTCCACTTT.

Regarding this clonotype: A much larger clone lies one base from this, so it may be a read error. The genes are TRBV7-9 and TRBJ1-2, with 9 bases matching TRBD1. After removal of 4 bases from V and 7 bases from J, the junction contained 7 bases not matched to a gene. This CDR3 region has 14 residues. Germline CDR1 SEHNR, CDR2 FQNEAQ (reference sequence). CDR3 DNA: TGTGCCAGCAGCTCACAGGGGGCGACGACTGGCTACACCTTC. Protein product: CASSSQGATTGYTF.

Ten or more counts support this clonotype. The chain carries TRBV2 and TRBJ2-7; 9 nucleotides agree with TRBD1. V lost 5 bases and J lost 6; bases outside the gene matches: 5. CDR1 is SNHLY and CDR2 is FYNNEI in the germline V gene. CDR3 length: 13 residues. The CDR3 DNA follows: TGTGCCAGCAGTCCGGAGACAGGGGGCGAGCAGTACTTC. Protein product: CASSPETGGEQYF.

This clonotype was seen a handful of times. The rearrangement links TRBV4-1 to TRBJ2-7; TRBD2 matches at 12 bases. Germline V CDR1 and CDR2: MGHRA, YSYEKL. Losses at the gene ends were 2 bases for V and 2 bases for J; bases not matched to a gene: 4. This CDR3 contains 16 residues. The CDR3 nucleotides are TGCGCCAGCAGCCAACGGACTAGCGGGACCCCCTACGAGCAGTACTTC. Amino acid sequence: CASSQRTSGTPYEQYF.

In its sample, this clonotype was seen many times. The chain combines TRBV13 with TRBJ1-2; TRBD1 is a possible D gene (6 bases). The V and J ends lost 5 bases and 9 bases respectively, with 28 bases between them. Germline assignment: CDR1 PRHDT and CDR2 FYEKMQ (reference sequence). CDR3 length: 17 amino acids. Here the CDR3 reads CASSRGRDRGRGVSYTF. CDR3 DNA: TGTGCCAGCAGCCGCGGCCGGGACCGAGGCAGGGGAGTAAGCTACACCTTC.

This clonotype was counted at least ten times. DNA of the CDR3: TGTGCCTGGAGTGGACAGGGGTTTGGCTACACCTTC. Residues: CAWSGQGFGYTF. The chain combines TRBV30 with TRBJ1-2, with 8 positions matching TRBD1. J gave up 7 bases and V 1 base, and 2 bases lay outside the gene matches. The germline CDR1 and CDR2 sequences are GTSNPN and SVGIG (reference sequence). The CDR3 length is 12 residues.

This clonotype turned up a few times. The J gene is TRBJ1-2, the V gene TRBV19; 9 nucleotides agree with TRBD1. Germline V gene sequence: CDR1 LNHDA, CDR2 SQIVND (reference sequence). J gave up 1 base and V 7 bases, and 4 bases lay outside the gene matches. The CDR3 covers 14 residues. The CDR3 nucleotides read TGTGCCAGTACCCCGGGACAGGGTAACTATGGCTACACCTTC. Translated: CASTPGQGNYGYTF.

In this sample, this clonotype turned up a few times. J is TRBJ2-5 and V is TRBV27; 7 bases agree with TRBD2. The V gene's germline CDR1 is MNHEY and CDR2 SMNVEV (reference sequence). The CDR3 has 15 residues. Trimming removed 5 bases from V and 5 bases from J; junction bases left unmatched: 11. CDR3 nucleotide sequence: TGTGCCAGCAGTCCTAATAGCGGGTCTAGGGAGACCCAGTACTTC. It yields the protein CASSPNSGSRETQYF.